This T cell receptor beta chain stems from a study of tumor and adjacent non-tumor tissue in lung cancer. TCRbeta libraries were built with three rounds of nested PCR, modified from ARM-PCR. Each CDR3 protein is one row after TCRdb ran MiXCR on the multiplex PCR reads. The repertoire holds approximately 100,000 distinct CDR3 sequences, with 60% to 80% as singletons. RNA was extracted from bulk tissue without any cell sorting. CDR3 length equals 17 residues. V lost 5 bases, J lost 8 bases, and 13 bases stayed unmatched. The rearrangement links TRBV12-3 or TRBV12-4 to TRBJ2-1, with 12 nucleotides matching TRBD2. The sequence was collected from a woman aged 55-69 years with non-small cell lung cancer. Sequences were obtained from lung tumor tissue. The CDR3 sequence is CASSIDSLAGGPDEQFF. The CDR3 bases are TGTGCCAGCAGTATAGACTCTCTAGCGGGGGGGCCCGATGAGCAGTTCTTC.